This T cell receptor (beta chain) derives from a study of blood T cell repertoires in COVID-19. On the study more broadly: COVID-19 samples, acute and convalescent, were from the United States, Italy and Spain.

Germline V gene sequence: CDR1 SEHNR, CDR2 FQNEAQ (reference sequence). Trimming removed 1 base at V and 7 bases at J, with 8 bases between. The CDR3 contains 13 residues. Sequencing used immunoSEQ multiplex PCR; TCRdb keeps in-frame clones, though not all of them. The sample yields hundreds of thousands of clones, roughly 90% seen once. Sequenced sample: peripheral blood. This receptor was identified in a woman younger than 45 with COVID-19, enrolled during active disease. V and J are TRBV7-9 and TRBJ2-1; D might be TRBD2 (5 bases). The CDR3 protein is CASSLDLANEQFF. The DNA of the CDR3 is TGTGCCAGCAGCTTAGACCTAGCAAATGAGCAGTTCTTC.